This TCR beta chain was identified during a study of T-cell reconstitution after alpha-beta-depleted transplantation in children. Unique molecular identifiers were incorporated when the TCRbeta library was constructed. TCRdb independently ran MiXCR on the PCR reads; one entry per CDR3 protein. The data show 450,000 to 500,000 distinct CDR3 sequences, under 15% seen once. This clonotype was counted only a few times. The CDR3 length is 16 residues. Germline V gene lookup returns CDR1 SEHNR and CDR2 FQNEAQ (reference sequence). Trimming shortened V by 1 base and J by 1 base, and 10 bases separated the two germline ends.

The sequence was collected from a human donor who donated a stem cell graft to a child with combined immunodeficiency. The chain couples TRBV7-9 to TRBJ2-2; D is ambiguous. Specimen: PBMCs from the stem cell graft donor, collected from the stem cell graft. CDR3 sequence (DNA): TGTGCCAGCAGCTTAGTTGCCGGCTTGAACACCGGGGAGCTGTTTTTT. Its protein is CASSLVAGLNTGELFF.